Each of the 5 T cell receptor beta chains below was sequenced from the same sample in a study of blood T cell repertoires in COVID-19. TCRdb's copy holds only in-frame clones and misses some; the assay was immunoSEQ multiplex PCR. This sample has 20,000 to 30,000 clones; around nine tenths occur once, and the top ten carry roughly 15%. Sequencing used peripheral blood. These receptors were taken from a man in his 70s with acute or convalescent COVID-19.

The chain couples TRBV3-1 (or the pseudogene TRBV3-2) to TRBJ1-1, with D possibly TRBD1 on 5 matching bases. The CDR3 consists of 14 residues. The ends were cut back, 2 bases at V and 4 bases at J, with 11 bases in the middle. CDR1 and CDR2 from the germline V gene are LGHDT and YNNKEL (reference sequence). The CDR3 nucleotides are TGTGCCAGCAGCCAAAAGGGGTTGGGCACTGAAGCTTTCTTT. Translation gives CASSQKGLGTEAFF.

This chain connects TRBV19 to TRBJ1-1, with 7 positions matching TRBD1. This CDR3 comprises 15 residues. Germline V gene lookup returns CDR1 LNHDA and CDR2 SQIVND (reference sequence). With 5 bases clipped from V and 2 bases from J, the junction kept 8 bases outside the gene matches. CDR3 loop: CASSRQGRGNTEAFF. Here the CDR3 DNA reads TGTGCCAGTAGTCGACAGGGAAGGGGAAACACTGAAGCTTTCTTT.

The rearrangement uses TRBV18 and TRBJ1-1; the D gene is possibly TRBD1 (5 bases). V was shortened by 6 bases and J by 6 bases, with 14 bases between the two germline ends. This CDR3 is 13 amino acids long. Germline V gene lookup returns CDR1 KGHSH and CDR2 LQKENI. CDR3 sequence (DNA): TGTGCCAGCTCCCTGACAGCCATCCCTGAAGCTTTCTTT. This codes for CASSLTAIPEAFF.

The table lists this clone with a count of one. The chain carries TRBV6-1 and TRBJ1-3; 7 nucleotides align to TRBD1. V shed 3 bases and J 1 base; nucleotides not matched to a gene: 6. The CDR3 runs 16 residues. The germline CDR1 and CDR2 sequences are MNHNS and SASEGT. As DNA, the CDR3 is TGTGCCAGCAGTGATGAGGGGGCGCCTTCTGGAAACACCATATATTTT. Translating it yields CASSDEGAPSGNTIYF.

V and J are TRBV18 and TRBJ2-7; D is perhaps TRBD1 (6 bases). V lost 5 bases and J 0 bases, leaving 17 bases between the germline ends. Germline V gene sequence: CDR1 KGHSH, CDR2 LQKENI. This CDR3 comprises 16 residues. As DNA, the CDR3 is TGTGCCAGCTCAGATGGGGGCCTCGAAAGCTCCTACGAGCAGTACTTC. Translating it yields CASSDGGLESSYEQYF.